Included here is one T cell receptor (beta chain) sequence, with context. This clonotype was seen ten or more times. Which antigen it targets is not known. No quality values exist for individual bases; no much larger clone is one base distant. From the cysteine through the phenylalanine, the CDR3 covers 14 amino acids. CDR3 DNA only is kept here, 42 bases in frame from base 1. The V and J ends are trimmed by 4 bases and 0 bases, leaving 8 bases between them. CDR1 and CDR2 (SGHRS, YFSETQ) derive from the germline V gene. Receptor libraries were prepared by 5' RACE. Sequencing relied on a NextSeq 500. To allow correction of PCR and sequencing errors, the TCR library protocol tagged every TCR cDNA molecule with a unique molecular identifier. The authors' analysis ran thus. TCR identification, UMI-based error correction and CDR3 extraction were all carried out with Decombinator tools. Expanded TCRs were defined as those above a frequency of 2 per 1,000, corresponding to the top 1% of the tumor frequency distribution. Rényi diversity was computed with the R vegan package after subsampling each repertoire 100 times to 5,000 TCRs. CDR3 similarity networks were constructed using string-kernel similarity of amino acid triplets, with links drawn between CDR3s whose pairwise similarity was above 0.82. Using fastp trimming at Q25 and MiXCR clonotype assembly, TCRdb reanalyzed the public sequencing data and kept in-frame beta chains. Identical CDR3 proteins give one entry, which carries the most common genes and DNA. None of the V and J calls come from the authors' own analysis; TCRdb made them. The sample table holds about 47,000 distinct CDR3 sequences, of which about 7.4% were seen once. Over 30% of the sample comes from the top ten.

The data were obtained in a study of spatial heterogeneity in lung cancer (dated by TCRdb to about 2019). For context, the study as a whole: Samples were obtained from approximately 72 patients with early-stage, untreated non-small cell lung cancer from the lung TRACERx cohort. Follow-up PBMC samples were sequenced whenever available, with a median time to follow-up of around 24 months after resection. More beta-chain than alpha-chain transcripts were consistently detected, likely reflecting higher beta-chain transcript abundance. In the raw uncorrected reads, each unique combination of TCR and UMI appeared more than ten times on average. TCR alpha and beta repertoires were quantitatively compared across multiple tumor regions, matched nontumor lung and blood in non-small cell lung cancer. TCR repertoire features were related to nonsynonymous mutation counts determined by whole-exome sequencing of tumor tissue. At surgery, both alpha and beta chains were TCR-sequenced in roughly 230 tumor regions, fewer than 85 matched nontumor lung samples and 56 PBMC samples. Overall study results and their limits: Confirming at a functional level the hypothesis that regional TCRs recognize regional mutations was considered to require additional single-cell paired TCR alpha and beta sequencing. Ubiquitous expanded tumor TCRs were detected in blood more often at tumor resection than at routine follow-up. Only about 14 patients were included in comparisons of baseline and follow-up blood repertoires.

The time point label for this specimen denotes: blood at routine non-recurrence follow-up after resection. Without any cell sorting, TCR sequencing was performed on whole RNA extracted either from tumor and nontumor lung tissue or from cryopreserved PBMC samples. Patients were selected for TCR sequencing only if sufficient RNA was available from at least two tumor regions. The source was PBMCs, collected at follow-up. This clonotype originated in a female donor with early-stage non-small cell lung cancer. The receptor chain draws on TRBV5-1 and TRBJ1-3; a weak D assignment points to TRBD1 (6 bases agree). The nucleotide sequence is given as TGCGCCAGCAGCGTGGACAGCTCTGGAAACACCATATATTTT. It codes for CASSVDSSGNTIYF.